This T cell receptor beta chain was recorded in a study of cytomegalovirus exposure and HLA in healthy donors. About the study: From 170 million or so T cells, an earlier analysis saw approximately 110 million unique TCR beta sequences. General observations from the study: It was shown in a later analysis that HLA-associated TCR beta chains were more clonally expanded than other, equally common chains.

On this clone: Antigen specificity is unknown.

PCR employed 60 Vbeta and 13 Jbeta primers. Profiled with immunoSEQ multiplex PCR; TCRdb holds only in-frame clones, not every one. The sample includes 120,000 or so clones, about three quarters of them seen just once. V dropped 5 bases and J dropped 3; count of bases not matched to a gene: 1. The CDR3 runs 14 residues. In germline, CDR1 is MDHEN, CDR2 SYDVKM. Sequencing used PBMCs. The sequence came from a woman aged 55 to 70 in good health and CMV-seropositive. The rearrangement links TRBV28 to TRBJ2-2; TRBD1 matches 9 bases. This CDR3 reads CASSRTGDTGELFF. The DNA of the CDR3 is TGTGCCAGCAGTAGGACAGGGGACACCGGGGAGCTGTTTTTT.